This T cell receptor beta chain emerged from a study of PD-1 blockade in classical Hodgkin lymphoma. Study-level points and caveats: Unlike CD8+ TCR diversity, which did not rise significantly by C4D1, CD4+ TCR diversity did. Exclusion removed patients who began nivolumab under 1 year after ASCT.

Turning to this clone: Its matching antigen is unknown.

Germline V gene sequence: CDR1 MGHRA, CDR2 YSYEKL. Trimming removed 2 bases from V and 7 bases from J, with 12 bases in between. The CDR3 spans 14 residues. Method: immunoSEQ multiplex PCR; TCRdb's copy keeps in-frame clones and lacks some. This table holds 35,000 to 50,000 clones, 66% found once. Time point here: cycle 4 day 1 (C4D1), after less than 7 weeks of nivolumab. Every patient experienced relapse after autologous stem cell transplantation, and brentuximab vedotin exposure varied. The source material was peripheral blood mononuclear cells (PBMCs), sampled before the fourth cycle of nivolumab. The chain has TRBV4-1 and TRBJ2-1, with D unresolved. This receptor was identified in a human donor with classical Hodgkin lymphoma. The DNA of the CDR3 is TGCGCCAGCAGCCAATTAAGGGTTGATAATGAGCAGTTCTTC. This translates into CASSQLRVDNEQFF.